This T cell receptor beta chain was identified during a study of T cells expressing NK-cell markers. No DNA is given; TCRdb re-called the 5' RACE reads and lists each CDR3 protein once. In total, the table holds 550,000 or so distinct CDR3 sequences. For this clonotype: Its antigen remains unknown.

The length of the CDR3 is 14 residues. CDR1 and CDR2 (germline): MNHEY, SMNVEV (reference sequence). Broader study findings: NKG2C+ dominant clonotype frequencies in roughly six donors were roughly 1.0-8% of CD8+ T cells. There were several donors in whom these clonotypes also led the CD3+CD56-NKG2C+ fraction.

Sequencing was performed on blood T cells: a sorted CD56 or NKG2C T cell subset, CD4+ or CD8+ T cells, or bulk PBMC T cells (not recorded which). This TCR derives from a man between 18 and 29 years old in good health. The chain links TRBV27 to TRBJ2-7; checking the TCRdb D call of TRBD2 is not possible without DNA. CDR3 protein: CASSRGTSGYEQYF.